Presented here are 9 T cell receptor beta chains from one specimen sequenced in a study of T cells after posttransplantation cyclophosphamide. Busulfan-fludarabine conditioning, marrow transplant, and cyclophosphamide on days +3 and +4 were administered. Profiling relied on immunoSEQ multiplex PCR, and the TCRdb table lists in-frame clones only, not all of them. The sample yields 6,000 to 7,500 clones, approximately 90% seen once. The input for sequencing was CD8+ T cells sorted from blood, taken after allogeneic stem cell transplant with posttransplant cyclophosphamide. These receptors were taken from a male patient aged 60 to 75 who received an allogeneic stem cell transplant from a related donor and was CMV-positive. Some T cells may be transferred from the graft donor.

This clone appeared a single time. The chain uses TRBV28 and TRBJ2-1, with D perhaps TRBD1 (5 bases). The CDR3 is 12 amino acids. Germline V gene data show CDR1 as MDHEN and CDR2 as SYDVKM. V dropped 10 bases and J dropped 7 bases, with 14 bases sitting between them. The CDR3 sequence is CATSEPGNEQFF. DNA of the CDR3: TGTGCCACATCGGAACCAGGGAATGAGCAGTTCTTC.

This clone was observed once. This sequence joins TRBV6-6 and TRBJ2-7; D is perhaps TRBD2 (7 bases). CDR1 is MNHNY and CDR2 is SVGAGI in the germline V gene (reference sequence). Trimming took off 0 bases at V and 6 bases at J, with 12 bases between the two ends. The CDR3 sequence is 14 residues long. As DNA, the CDR3 is TGTGCCAGCAGTTACTCGGACAGCGGGGCCGAGCAGTACTTC. Translation: CASSYSDSGAEQYF.

The chain is built from TRBV10-1 and TRBJ2-2; 7 nucleotides match TRBD2. The junction had 16 bases not matched to a gene; V was cut back by 2 bases and J by 4 bases. This CDR3 region has 19 residues. Germline CDR1 WNHNN, CDR2 SYGVQD (reference sequence). The CDR3 bases are TGCGCCAGCAGTGAGCCGATCGACGGTCCTAGCGGTTGCACCGGGGAGCTGTTTTTT. Protein sequence: CASSEPIDGPSGCTGELFF.

This chain links TRBV2 with TRBJ1-2; 7 bases are shared with TRBD1. There are 15 residues in the CDR3. V was pared by 6 bases and J by 3 bases, with 10 bases of the junction left unmatched. Per germline, CDR1 SNHLY and CDR2 FYNNEI. The CDR3 region is CASRGKTGTDYGYTF. CDR3 in DNA: TGTGCCAGCAGAGGGAAGACAGGGACCGACTATGGCTACACCTTC.

A remark on this clone: One end of the junction fails to match germline, which may point to a read error. At the DNA level, this CDR3 is encoded by other sequences in the same sample as well. J is TRBJ1-6 and V is TRBV27; 8 bases line up with TRBD1. The CDR3 totals 15 residues. In germline, CDR1 is MNHEY, CDR2 SMNVEV (reference sequence). The CDR3 DNA is TGTGCCAGCAGCCCTCAGGGGGCCGGTAATTCCCCCCTCCACTTT. The encoded protein is CASSPQGAGNSPLHF.

This clone was seen more than once but under ten times. The CDR3 loop reads CASSDRVSGNTIYF. CDR3 nucleotide sequence: TGTGCCAGCAGCGACAGGGTCTCTGGAAACACCATATATTTT. This chain connects TRBV7-6 to TRBJ1-3; 7 bases agree with TRBD1. The V gene end was trimmed by 5 bases and the J gene end by 0 bases; junction bases not matched to a gene: 1. Germline values: CDR1 SGHVS, CDR2 FNYEAQ. The length of the CDR3 is 14 residues.

The CDR3 protein is CASSQTSFYEQYF. CDR3 in DNA: TGTGCCAGCAGCCAGACTAGCTTCTACGAGCAGTACTTC. The chain carries TRBV7-9 and TRBJ2-7, with TRBD2 matching over 7 bases. CDR3 length: 13 amino acids. Germline CDR1 reads SEHNR; CDR2 reads FQNEAQ (reference sequence). V was clipped by 5 bases and J by 3 bases; unmatched bases: 4.

This clone has just one count. The V gene is TRBV7-8, the J gene TRBJ2-1, with 8 nucleotides matching TRBD2. Per the germline V gene, CDR1 is SGHVS and CDR2 is FQNEAQ. The CDR3 totals 16 residues. The trim removed 1 base at V and 3 bases at J, leaving 5 bases unmatched. The CDR3, as DNA: TGTGCCAGCAGCTTAGTAACAGCGGGGGACTACAATGAGCAGTTCTTC. Translating gives CASSLVTAGDYNEQFF.

J is TRBJ1-1 and V is TRBV6-5; 7 positions match TRBD1. Trimming took 6 bases from V and 5 from J; bases not matched to a gene: 3. CDR1 is MNHEY and CDR2 is SVGAGI in the germline V gene. CDR3 length equals 12 residues. CDR3 sequence reads: CASSLDRTEAFF. The DNA of the CDR3 is TGTGCCAGCAGCCTGGACAGGACTGAAGCTTTCTTT.